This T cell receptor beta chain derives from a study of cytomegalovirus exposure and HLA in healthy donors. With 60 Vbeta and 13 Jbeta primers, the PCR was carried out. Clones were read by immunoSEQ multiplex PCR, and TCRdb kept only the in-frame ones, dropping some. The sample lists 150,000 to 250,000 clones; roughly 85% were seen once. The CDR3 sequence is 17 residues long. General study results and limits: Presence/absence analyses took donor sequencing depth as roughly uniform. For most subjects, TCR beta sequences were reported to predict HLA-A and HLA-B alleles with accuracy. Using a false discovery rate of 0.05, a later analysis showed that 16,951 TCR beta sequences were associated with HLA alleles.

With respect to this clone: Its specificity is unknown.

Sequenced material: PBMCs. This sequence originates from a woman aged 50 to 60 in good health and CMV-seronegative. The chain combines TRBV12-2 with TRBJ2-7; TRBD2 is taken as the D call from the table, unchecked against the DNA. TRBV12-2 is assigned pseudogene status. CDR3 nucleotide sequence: TGTGCAAGCCACCGAGCCGATAGCGGGCTCAGCTCCTACGAGCAGTACTTC. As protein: CASHRADSGLSSYEQYF.